The TCR beta chain described here comes from a study of T cell responses to AZD1222 COVID-19 vaccine (dated by TCRdb to about 2021). Regarding the complete study: AZD1222 recipients given second doses at about 4 weeks or at about 12 weeks were pooled, since spike-specific TCR depth and breadth were not found to differ between the two schedules. Trial participants were enrolled by age into subgroups of 18-55, 56-69 and 70-plus years, and around 150, 28 and 57 TCR-sequenced participants, respectively, were included in these subgroups. TCR sequencing covered some 240 trial participants: 200 to 210 given two doses of AZD1222 and 26 given two doses of MenACWY control vaccine. What the study reported, not specific to this receptor: The 56-69-year group was small, and its depth increase did not reach significance, likely because of low power. Nearly half of unique spike-specific TCRs reportedly recognized epitopes outside regions mutated in the B.1.351 and B.1.1.7 variants. Conclusions about previously exposed vaccinees are limited because only five or six AZD1222 recipients were SARS-CoV-2 seropositive at baseline. A significant rise in spike-specific TCR breadth and depth was observed after two AZD1222 doses relative to day 0 and relative to MenACWY recipients. Most participants were white British and females outnumbered males, and the authors suggested that clonal diversity may have been underestimated. The vaccine-associated CD4 TCRs covered the entire spike protein, and the dominant responses fell in regions 160-218 and 743-854. Because no day 14 peak-response samples were available, repertoires were characterized only after the peak T cell response.

In regard to this clone: The target of this receptor is not known. There are no base qualities to consult, and no much larger clone falls within one base.

The CDR3 regions of human TCRbeta chains were subjected to immunosequencing. Turning to the authors' computational methods: Repertoire TCRs were matched against a reference library of SARS-CoV-2-specific TCRs generated with the MIRA antigen-specificity platform. Breadth meant the fraction of unique TCRs that were SARS-CoV-2-associated, whereas depth meant the fraction of total T cells that were SARS-CoV-2-associated. Using the MIRA data, every spike-specific TCR was mapped to the spike region that the TCR reacted to and assigned to either a CD4 or a CD8 class. Log10-transformed breadth and depth values were compared by one-way ANOVA with Sidak's multiple comparisons tests. Drawn from immuneACCESS, this table holds only the in-frame rearrangements with V and J called that TCRdb kept. Clones are partly lost; checked studies trace under half to an unresolved V gene and leave the rest unexplained. The V and J calls and clone size are taken from that table; D and trimming were inferred from the DNA. The sample data list about 110,000 clones, and nearly 90% of these were observed just once. The top ten hold less than 3.5% of the sample.

The time point label here, explained by the study, means: baseline before first vaccination. The vaccinee samples were drawn from two UK trials, COV001 and COV002, one of which was a single-blind randomized controlled phase 2/3 trial testing AZD1222 (ChAdOx1 nCoV-19) in healthy adults. For TCRbeta chain sequencing, PBMC samples from trial participants were taken at day 0 and at day 28 after the second dose. The clonotype was recovered from an adult in good health. The starting material was peripheral blood, obtained on day 0 of AZD1222 vaccination.

At the DNA level, the sequence is TGTGCCAGCAGTTTCTCAGGTGCAACTAATGAAAAACTGTTTTTT. The translation is CASSFSGATNEKLFF. The chain was built from TRBV28 and TRBJ1-4; the D segment cannot be called with confidence. In the germline V gene, CDR1 corresponds to MDHEN and CDR2 to SYDVKM. From the cysteine through the phenylalanine, the CDR3 covers 15 amino acids. The kept DNA is CDR3 alone, 45 bases in frame from the first base. V and J lose 3 bases and 0 bases, and a span of 8 bases separates them.